The 10 T cell receptor beta chains in this list originate from one sample, sequenced in a study of T cells expressing NK-cell markers. TCRdb reprocessed the 5' RACE reads, with one entry per CDR3 protein and no DNA. This sample lists some 280,000 distinct CDR3 sequences; its ten largest clones have about 0.39%. The sequenced sample was blood T cells: a sorted CD56 or NKG2C T cell subset, CD4+ or CD8+ T cells, or bulk PBMC T cells (not recorded which). The origin of the receptors is a man younger than 30 in good health.

The rearrangement links TRBV28 to TRBJ2-1. Germline V CDR1 and CDR2: MDHEN, SYDVKM. There are 15 residues in the CDR3. The CDR3 here is CASSLPSLGVNEQFF.

The chain has TRBV20-1 and TRBJ2-2; absent DNA, TCRdb's TRBD1 call cannot be checked. The CDR3 runs to 12 residues. The germline V gene encodes CDR1 DFQATT and CDR2 SNEGSKA (reference sequence). The CDR3 region is CTLQGRTGELFF.

J is TRBJ2-2 and V is TRBV7-9; TCRdb gives TRBD2 as the D gene, but with no DNA this cannot be confirmed. Per the germline V gene, CDR1 is SEHNR and CDR2 is FQNEAQ (reference sequence). CDR3 length: 17 residues. CDR3 loop: CASSRLAGDWNTGELFF.

The chain uses TRBV6-1 and TRBJ1-2. CDR3 length: 15 residues. CDR1 is MNHNS, CDR2 SASEGT, per germline. The CDR3 spells CASSESNTPIYGYTF.

The J gene is TRBJ1-5, the V gene TRBV12-3 or TRBV12-4; TCRdb lists TRBD1, though no DNA is available to test this call. The CDR3 is 16 residues long. This CDR3 reads CASSRGQGVSNQPQHF.

V is TRBV19 and J is TRBJ2-1; there is no DNA to check the TCRdb D call of TRBD2. The germline gives CDR1 LNHDA, CDR2 SQIVND (reference sequence). CDR3 length: 14 amino acids. CDR3 in amino acids: CASRGPGLADEQFF.

The chain carries TRBV29-1 and TRBJ2-7; no DNA is available, so the TRBD1 call from TCRdb remains unchecked. Germline V gene lookup returns CDR1 SQVTM and CDR2 ANQGSEA. The CDR3 has 14 residues. The CDR3 protein is CSVDPGRGDGEQYF.

V gene TRBV3-1 combines with J gene TRBJ2-1; TCRdb calls TRBD2, which cannot be checked without DNA. CDR3 length: 16 residues. The germline V gene encodes CDR1 LGHDT and CDR2 YNNKEL (reference sequence). The CDR3 is CASSPRGLAGYNEQFF.

The chain carries TRBV4-3 and TRBJ2-3; TCRdb names TRBD2, which stays unverified in the absence of DNA. There are 15 residues in the CDR3. CDR1 is LGHNA, CDR2 YSLEER, per germline. CDR3 sequence reads: CASSQSPAATDTQYF.

The chain joins TRBV6-1 to TRBJ1-1. This CDR3 is 14 amino acids long. Germline V gives CDR1 MNHNS, CDR2 SASEGT. The chain's CDR3 is CASSRTSGYSEAFF.